This T cell receptor (beta chain) was captured in a study of T cell repertoires in cytomegalovirus infection. TCRdb re-derived calls from the reads in MiXCR, one entry per CDR3 protein. The sample shows approximately 500,000 distinct CDR3 sequences, 26% of them seen only once. Per germline, CDR1 GTSNPN and CDR2 SVGIG (reference sequence). Germline trimming cut 1 base from V and 6 bases from J; bases unmatched to any gene: 8. This CDR3 has 14 amino acids. Study results and limitations: In two of eight donors, the top clonotype was HLA-C-restricted CMV-specific.

This clonotype occurred a few times. Its antigen is currently unknown. The TCR sequence derives from a human donor in good health (CMV status not recorded). Some clones in this sample may be carry-over from other donors' samples. V gene TRBV30 combines with J gene TRBJ1-1; 7 nucleotides match TRBD1. Sequenced input: PBMCs. This chain's CDR3 is CAWSAPGQTAEAFF. The CDR3 region has the DNA TGTGCCTGGAGTGCTCCGGGACAGACGGCTGAAGCTTTCTTT.